A selection of T cell receptor beta chains follows, all from one sample in a study of circulating and synovial CD4+ cells in juvenile arthritis. Repertoires were generated with immunoSEQ multiplex PCR, while TCRdb's copy carries only in-frame clones and drops some. This sample has fewer than 35,000 clones; around 93% occur once, and the top ten carry 2.5% to 3%. The sample consisted of CD4+ T cells from blood. The receptors were sampled from a human donor with juvenile idiopathic arthritis. Both conserved end residues are part of each CDR3. Fields, in order: CDR3 DNA, CDR3 protein, J gene, clone size, D gene, V gene. The D gene is left open where the match is weak. Clone size appears in some rows only: once, few, many, or a class for an expanded clone.

TGTGCCAGCAGTGACTCCGGGAACACTGAAGCTTTCTTT	CASSDSGNTEAFF	TRBJ1-1	NA	NA	TRBV6-4
TGTGCCAGCAGCTTACGTCAGGGTAGTCAGCCCCAGCATTTT	CASSLRQGSQPQHF	TRBJ1-5	NA	NA	TRBV7-2
TGTGCCAGCAGCATGGGATCTAGCGGGAGGTTGGACGAGCAGTACTTC	CASSMGSSGRLDEQYF	TRBJ2-7	NA	TRBD2	TRBV5-4
TGTGCCAGCAGCTTAAGCCAGGCCGTAGTCCAAGAGACCCAGTACTTC	CASSLSQAVVQETQYF	TRBJ2-5	once	NA	TRBV11-2
TGTGCCAGCAGGGTGAGCGGGAAAAGGAATGAGCAGTTCTTC	CASRVSGKRNEQFF	TRBJ2-1	NA	TRBD2	TRBV14
TGTGCCAGTCGACTAGCGGGAGCGGGCGAGCAGTACTTC	CASRLAGAGEQYF	TRBJ2-7	NA	TRBD2	TRBV6-6
TGTGCCAGCAGCAAAGCGCTTGGGGGGGGACCCTACGAGCAGTACTTC	CASSKALGGGPYEQYF	TRBJ2-7	NA	NA	TRBV21-1
TGTGCCAGCAGTAATGTTGGTCAGTACCTTACCGGGGAGCTGTTTTTT	CASSNVGQYLTGELFF	TRBJ2-2	NA	NA	TRBV11-1
TGTGCTAGTGGTTTCCTCCGGGACAGGGGTACTGTTGGGAACACCGGGGAGCTGTTTTTT	CASGFLRDRGTVGNTGELFF	TRBJ2-2	NA	TRBD1	TRBV12-5
TGTGCTAGCAGCCAAGGGGCACTAGCGGGAGGAAGTGGGGAGCTGTTTTTT	CASSQGALAGGSGELFF	TRBJ2-2	NA	TRBD2	TRBV7-7
TGTGCCAGCAGCTTACAGGGACTAGCGGCTAATGAGCAGTTCTTC	CASSLQGLAANEQFF	TRBJ2-1	NA	TRBD2	TRBV11-2
TGCAGTGCTTCTACCAGGGGAGCTTTCTTT	CSASTRGAFF	TRBJ1-1	NA	NA	TRBV20-1
TGTGCCAGCAGTTTAAGGGGGGGAGGTGGAGAAAAACTGTTTTTT	CASSLRGGGGEKLFF	TRBJ1-4	NA	NA	TRBV28
TGCGCCAGCAGCTTGTATGATCAGGGAAGGAAGGGCTACGAGCAGTACTTC	CASSLYDQGRKGYEQYF	TRBJ2-7	NA	NA	TRBV5-1
TGCGCCAGCAGTCGGGGGGAGGGAGACCGGGCAGATACGCAGTATTTT	CASSRGEGDRADTQYF	TRBJ2-3	NA	TRBD2	TRBV23-1
TGTGCCAGCAGCAAGGCGGGGAGGCGGTTCTTC	CASSKAGRRFF	TRBJ2-1	NA	NA	TRBV21-1
TGTGCCAGCTCACCCCAGGCCGAGCAGCGAAACACCATATATTTT	CASSPQAEQRNTIYF	TRBJ1-3	NA	NA	TRBV18